This T cell receptor beta chain was sequenced in a study of STAT3 mutations in large granular lymphocyte leukemia. The wider study: More than 30% of treated T-LGLL patients showed hematologic response to immunosuppression. Study-level points and caveats: TCR clonotype switching after therapy occurred in about 35% of the 18 patients. Every T-cell large granular lymphocyte leukemia patient had at least one immunodominant TCR beta clonotype.

Concerning this clone: Its antigen is not known.

Method: immunoSEQ multiplex PCR; TCRdb's copy keeps in-frame clones and lacks some. The table shows over 30,000 clones, with about 88% occurring only once. The source material was PBMCs. The source is a human donor with T large granular lymphocyte leukemia. Some clones in this sample may be carry-over from other donors' samples.

Here the CDR3 DNA reads TGCGCCAGCAGCTCGACTATCCCCGACGCGAAAGGAAACACCATATATTTT. Encoded protein: CASSSTIPDAKGNTIYF. The V and J genes are TRBV5-1 and TRBJ1-3; no firm D call. The CDR3 loop spans 17 amino acids. With 3 bases removed from V and 4 bases from J, the gap between germline ends came to 20 bases. Germline V lookup: CDR1 SGHRS, CDR2 YFSETQ.